The 17 T cell receptor beta chains given below trace back to one sample, sequenced in a study of T cell responses to AZD1222 COVID-19 vaccine. Repertoires were generated with immunoSEQ multiplex PCR, while TCRdb's copy carries only in-frame clones and drops some. The sample lists about 49,000 clones, more than 60% occurring once. This material consisted of peripheral blood, taken on day 0 of MenACWY control vaccination. The receptors stem from an adult in good health.

The J gene is TRBJ1-1, the V gene TRBV19; D ambiguous. Germline loops: CDR1 LNHDA, CDR2 SQIVND (reference sequence). The ends were cut back, 1 base at V and 0 bases at J, with 9 bases in the middle. The CDR3 contains 15 residues. CDR3 DNA: TGTGCCAGTAGTATAGGAGGCAGCATGAACACTGAAGCTTTCTTT. Protein sequence: CASSIGGSMNTEAFF.

The rearrangement uses TRBV7-2 and TRBJ1-5; 7 nucleotides line up with TRBD1. V lost 5 bases to trimming and J lost 7 bases; unmatched junction nucleotides: 5. Germline CDR1 reads SGHTA; CDR2 reads FQGNSA. This CDR3 is built from 13 residues. This CDR3 is CASSATGRQPQHF. In nucleotides, the CDR3 is TGTGCCAGCAGCGCGACAGGGCGCCAGCCCCAGCATTTT.

CDR3 loop: CASMSATYNEQFF. CDR3 sequence (DNA): TGTGCTAGTATGAGCGCCACCTACAATGAGCAGTTCTTC. The chain employs TRBV12-5 and TRBJ2-1, with D unclear. Per germline, CDR1 LGHNT and CDR2 FRNRAP. CDR3 size: 13 residues. V lost 8 bases, J lost 2 bases, and 10 bases lay in between. The variable domain in full, completed from reference TRBV12-5 and TRBJ2-1, reads DARVTQTPRHKVTEMGQEVTMRCQPILGHNTVFWYRQTMMQGLELLAYFRNRAPLDDSGMPKDRFSAEMPDATLATLKIQPSEPRDSAVYFCASMSATYNEQFFGPGTRLTVL.

This clone was observed a single time. The chain is built from TRBV3-1 (or the pseudogene TRBV3-2) and TRBJ1-3, with D tentatively TRBD1 (5 bases). The germline gives CDR1 LGHDT, CDR2 YNNKEL (reference sequence). The CDR3 length is 16 residues. V lost 1 base to trimming and J lost 0 bases, with 10 bases between them. The CDR3 nucleotides are TGTGCCAGCAGCCAAGGTCCAGGGTTCTCTGGAAACACCATATATTTT. Encoded protein: CASSQGPGFSGNTIYF.

This clone has only a few counts. This rearrangement joins TRBV6-6 to TRBJ1-2; no firm D call. V was clipped by 5 bases and J by 4 bases, with 17 bases between them. The CDR3 is made up of 15 amino acids. Germline V gene sequence: CDR1 MNHNY, CDR2 SVGAGI (reference sequence). The CDR3 is CASSPNHPGSYGYTF. The CDR3 DNA reads TGTGCCAGCAGTCCAAACCACCCTGGTAGCTATGGCTACACCTTC.

The chain has TRBV11-1 and TRBJ1-2; D might be TRBD1 (6 bases). With 5 bases removed from V and 6 bases from J, the gap between germline ends came to 19 bases. This CDR3 has 15 amino acids. Looked up from germline, CDR1 is SGHAT and CDR2 is FQDESV (reference sequence). The CDR3 nucleotides read TGTGCCAGCAGCCCAGTTCGGGGGGCGATGGATGGCTACACCTTC. Amino acids: CASSPVRGAMDGYTF. Using reference TRBV11-1 and TRBJ1-2 for the parts outside the CDR3, the full variable domain is EAEVAQSPRYKITEKSQAVAFWCDPISGHATLYWYRQILGQGPELLVQFQDESVVDDSQLPKDRFSAERLKGVDSTLKIQPAELGDSAMYLCASSPVRGAMDGYTFGSGTRLTVV.

This chain connects TRBV18 to TRBJ1-5; perhaps TRBD1 as D (5 bases). Germline CDR1 KGHSH, CDR2 LQKENI. V was cut by 3 bases and J by 3 bases, with 15 bases left in between. The CDR3 loop spans 16 amino acids. CDR3 protein: CASSPPGRPINQPQHF. CDR3 DNA sequence: TGTGCCAGCTCACCGCCGGGACGGCCGATCAATCAGCCCCAGCATTTT.

The rearrangement uses TRBV24-1 and TRBJ2-7; 7 bases match TRBD2. This CDR3 comprises 14 residues. Germline assignment: CDR1 KGHDR and CDR2 SFDVKD. The V and J ends lost 4 bases and 2 bases, in that order; junction bases with no gene match: 4. CDR3: CATSETREPYEQYF. In nucleotides, the CDR3 is TGTGCCACCAGTGAGACGCGGGAGCCCTACGAGCAGTACTTC.

V and J are TRBV19 and TRBJ1-1; D perhaps matches TRBD1 (5 bases). The V end was cut by 2 bases, the J end by 5 bases, with 9 bases between. The CDR3 is made up of 13 amino acids. From germline, CDR1 is LNHDA and CDR2 SQIVND (reference sequence). Here the CDR3 DNA reads TGTGCCAGTAGTATATCTAGGGGAACTGAAGCTTTCTTT. Protein: CASSISRGTEAFF.

The V gene is TRBV3-1 (or the pseudogene TRBV3-2), the J gene TRBJ1-2, with D possibly TRBD1 on 6 matching bases. The CDR3 is 16 amino acids. Between the trimmed V and J ends, which lost 1 base and 3 bases, there was a span of 15 bases. Per the germline V gene, CDR1 is LGHDT and CDR2 is YNNKEL (reference sequence). The DNA of the CDR3 is TGTGCCAGCAGCCAAGCGGGGGCGTTGAAGGACTATGGCTACACCTTC. It encodes CASSQAGALKDYGYTF.

A note on this clone: The sample contains more than one DNA sequence encoding this CDR3. V and J are TRBV2 and TRBJ1-2; perhaps TRBD1 as D (5 bases). CDR3 length: 13 residues. V was trimmed by 2 bases and J by 3 bases, leaving 7 bases between them. In germline, CDR1 is SNHLY, CDR2 FYNNEI. CDR3 in DNA: TGTGCCAGCAGTGAATGGGGGGACTATGGCTACACCTTC. This translates into CASSEWGDYGYTF.

The chain combines TRBV4-2 with TRBJ2-3; the D is unclear. In germline, CDR1 is LGHNA, CDR2 YNFKEQ. The CDR3 totals 14 residues. Deletions cut 2 bases from V and 0 bases from J, with 6 bases between. The CDR3 nucleotides are TGTGCCAGCAGCCAACCGGGCAGCACAGATACGCAGTATTTT. Amino acids: CASSQPGSTDTQYF.

The gene calls are TRBV6-2 or TRBV6-3 and TRBJ2-1, with D perhaps matching TRBD1 or TRBD2 (5 bases each). CDR3 length equals 15 residues. Per germline, CDR1 MNHEY and CDR2 SVGEGT. Trimming took 3 bases from V and 1 from J, leaving 10 bases between them. In nucleotides, the CDR3 is TGTGCCAGCAGTTATCAGGGAGCATCCTACAATGAGCAGTTCTTC. This translates into CASSYQGASYNEQFF.

The chain combines TRBV28 with TRBJ1-2; 8 positions match TRBD1. Germline V gives CDR1 MDHEN, CDR2 SYDVKM. J gave up 0 bases and V 4 bases, and 10 bases lay outside the gene matches. The CDR3 spans 17 residues. The CDR3: CASSSGGQARANYGYTF. The CDR3 nucleotides are TGTGCCAGCAGTTCAGGGGGACAGGCGAGAGCTAACTATGGCTACACCTTC.

V gene TRBV4-1 combines with J gene TRBJ2-5; D remains ambiguous. This CDR3 spans 14 amino acids. Germline assignment: CDR1 MGHRA and CDR2 YSYEKL. V was cut by 4 bases and J by 4 bases, with 13 bases left in between. CDR3: CASSREGLRETQYF. The CDR3 DNA reads as TGCGCCAGCAGCCGGGAAGGGTTGCGAGAGACCCAGTACTTC.

The J gene is TRBJ2-5, the V gene TRBV2; perhaps TRBD1 as D (5 bases). This CDR3 contains 13 residues. In germline, CDR1 is SNHLY, CDR2 FYNNEI. V was shortened by 8 bases and J by 5 bases, with 15 bases between the two germline ends. CDR3 DNA sequence: TGTGCCAGCGCCCCCCAGGGCGAGGAGACCCAGTACTTC. Translated, it gives CASAPQGEETQYF.

CDR3 amino acids: CASIRQGQYF. The CDR3 DNA reads as TGTGCCAGCATCCGACAGGGACAGTACTTC. The V call is TRBV21-1, the J call TRBJ2-5; no check of the table's D call, TRBD1, against the DNA was made. TRBV21-1 is a pseudogene segment. The CDR3 spans 10 residues.